Detailed here is one T cell receptor (beta chain). Its cognate antigen has yet to be identified. Per-base qualities were not stored, and no clone one base away is much larger. To prepare the library, 5' RACE was applied. Sequencing was performed on an Illumina HiSeq 2500. A second about 7 to 12 cycle PCR used a sample-barcoded 5' primer and a J-beta primer mix. A unique molecular identifier was introduced onto each TCR beta cDNA molecule by a template-switch 5' adaptor carrying 12 random nucleotides. Each sample yielded at least 3 million CDR3-containing paired-end reads. First-strand cDNA was synthesized from all RNA with the Mint cDNA synthesis kit, primed by a TRBC-specific oligonucleotide. Following uracil-DNA glycosylase treatment, all cDNA underwent a first 18-cycle PCR with the universal primers M1SS and BC2_uni_R. In the paper's pipeline: For normalization, 1 million high-quality reads were randomly selected from each sample, with every read carrying a distinct molecular identifier. Instead of being binned into consensus sequences, reads with shared molecular identifiers were discarded. MiTCR, run with a Q25 quality threshold and the strictest error-elimination algorithm, handled CDR3 identification, clonotype clustering and error correction. A nonparametric unseen species model with Euler transformation was used to estimate a lower bound on total TCR beta diversity. TCRdb trimmed the raw reads at Q25, called clones with MiXCR and kept productive beta chains. Rows are unified per CDR3 protein, each entry keeping the most common DNA and genes. These V and J calls are TCRdb output, not the study's own analysis. The sample includes roughly 1,100,000 distinct CDR3 sequences, with 20% to 25% observed a single time. The biggest ten clones account for about 0.72% of the sample.

The donors were roughly 39 Caucasian individuals from Russia, aged roughly 6 to 100 years, who were systemically healthy. Each donor gave around 9.5 milliliters of peripheral blood, collected into EDTA-treated Vacutainer tubes. Ficoll-Paque density-gradient centrifugation was used to isolate PBMCs, with at least 6.5 million per sample. Total RNA, at least 5.5 micrograms per sample, was extracted from PBMCs with Trizol reagent. For every donor, flow cytometry on a PBMC aliquot measured the percentage of naive CD45RAhigh/CD27high T cells. These data come from a study of blood T cells in healthy people across ages (dated by TCRdb to 2013 to 2016). Notes on the research overall: In model experiments, roughly one uniquely barcoded TCR beta cDNA molecule per two T cells was captured by template switching. The donors were divided into four age groups: young (average around 16 years), middle-aged (under 40), aged (about 60) and long-lived (around 80). Using the same blood draw, the study looked at two additional independent replicas of 1 million unique cDNA reads for two donors, one aged 18 to 30 and the other aged 80 or older. To track age-related changes in TCR beta repertoire diversity, the study relied on deep sequencing normalized with unique cDNA molecular identifiers. Overall results and qualifications from the work: Since profiling was done on bulk unsorted PBMCs, naive and antigen-experienced compartments could not be conclusively compared. Compared with the aged group, the long-lived group had more naive CD4+ T cells, fewer expanded clones and increased TCR diversity, suggesting age selection. A strong correlation was found between observed TCR beta diversity and the percentage of naive T cells measured by flow cytometry. Because donor CMV infection status was unknown, age-related changes in expanded clonotypes were potentially confounded. Observed TCR beta diversity per million T cells fell roughly linearly with age, and a significant reduction was already apparent by age about 43. Estimates of total diversity from one million sequenced T cells were regarded as lower bounds and underestimates.

From cysteine to phenylalanine, the CDR3 is 12 amino acids long. CDR3 DNA only is kept here, 36 bases in frame from base 1. CDR1 DFQATT and CDR2 SNEGSKA are derived from the germline V gene (reference sequence). Trimming takes 0 bases off V and 11 bases off J; junction bases not matched to a gene: 4. Another study also made use of these data, one on T cells of mothers and their children. Per the second study: Nine systemically healthy Caucasian individuals, comprising three mothers and their six children, were included as donors. cDNA synthesis consumed the entire amount of extracted RNA, loaded at around 1.5 ug RNA in each 15 ul reaction. In the second PCR, sample barcodes and 2-4 random nucleotides were introduced via the M1S primer. Over 9.5 million TCR beta CDR3 reads were obtained for each mother, and millions of reads were obtained for each child. TCR recombination output is similarly shaped by thymic selection in related and unrelated pairs, with a minor effect exerted by inherited differences. Normalized repertoire overlap was always found to be slightly, but never significantly, higher in related mother-child pairs than in unrelated mother-child pairs. With a sensitivity of 90 to 100 clones per million clonotypes, no persistent microchimeric T cell clones were detected. To look for features that set related mother-child pairs apart from unrelated individuals, the researchers ran deep NGS to compare the TCR beta repertoires of mothers and children. On average, the children were approximately 12 +/- 4 years old, while the mothers were roughly 36 +/- 4 years old. After adapter ligation with NEBNext reagents, the libraries were sequenced on Illumina HiSeq 2000 with 100+100 nt paired-end reads. To prevent cross-contamination, the mother and child libraries were prepared a month apart and were sequenced in separate runs. For each donor, between about 450,000 and 2,300,000 distinct TCR beta clonotypes were identified. Naive TCR beta clonotypes were estimated from low-frequency clonotypes matched to each donor's FACS-determined naive share, without sorting.

The chain was built from TRBV20-1 and TRBJ2-4; 7 central nucleotides agree with TRBD1. This receptor was taken from a girl aged 2 to 9 in good health. The sample was blood. The DNA sequence is as follows: TGCAGTGCTAGAGACGAGGGACAGCTTCAGTACTTC. Its translation is CSARDEGQLQYF.